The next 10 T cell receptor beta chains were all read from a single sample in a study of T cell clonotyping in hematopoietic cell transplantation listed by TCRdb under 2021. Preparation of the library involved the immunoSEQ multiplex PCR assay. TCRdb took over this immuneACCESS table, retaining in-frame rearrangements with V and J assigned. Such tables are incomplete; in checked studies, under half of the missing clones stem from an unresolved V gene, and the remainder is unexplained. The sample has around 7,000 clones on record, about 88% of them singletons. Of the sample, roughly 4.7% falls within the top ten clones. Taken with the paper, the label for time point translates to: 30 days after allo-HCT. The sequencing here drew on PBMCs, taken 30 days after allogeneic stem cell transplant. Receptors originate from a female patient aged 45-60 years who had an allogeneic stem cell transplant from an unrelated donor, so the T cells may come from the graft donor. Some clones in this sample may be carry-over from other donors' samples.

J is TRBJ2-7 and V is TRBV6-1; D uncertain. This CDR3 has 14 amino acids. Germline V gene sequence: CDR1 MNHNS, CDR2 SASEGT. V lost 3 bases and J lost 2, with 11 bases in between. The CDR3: CASSEDGYTYEQYV. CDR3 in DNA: TGTGCCAGCAGTGAGGACGGGTACACCTACGAGCAGTACGTC.

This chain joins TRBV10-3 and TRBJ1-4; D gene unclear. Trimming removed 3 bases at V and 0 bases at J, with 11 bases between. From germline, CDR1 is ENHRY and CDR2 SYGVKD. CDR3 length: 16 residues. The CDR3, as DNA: TGTGCCATCAGTGAAACGCAGCGAGCAACTAATGAAAAACTGTTTTTT. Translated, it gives CAISETQRATNEKLFF.

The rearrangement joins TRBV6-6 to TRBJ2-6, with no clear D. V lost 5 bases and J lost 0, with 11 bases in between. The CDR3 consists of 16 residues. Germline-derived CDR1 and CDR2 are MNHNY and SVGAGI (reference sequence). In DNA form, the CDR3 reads TGTGCCAGCAGTGCTACTCCGGGCTCTGGGGCCAACGTCCTGACTTTC. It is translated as CASSATPGSGANVLTF.

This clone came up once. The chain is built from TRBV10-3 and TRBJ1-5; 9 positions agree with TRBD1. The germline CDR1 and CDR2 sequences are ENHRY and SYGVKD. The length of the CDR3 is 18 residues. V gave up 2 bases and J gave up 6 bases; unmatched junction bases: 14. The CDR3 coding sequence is TGTGCCATCAGTGAGGGACCACAGGGGGCCCGATTGGTTCAGCCCCAGCATTTT. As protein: CAISEGPQGARLVQPQHF.

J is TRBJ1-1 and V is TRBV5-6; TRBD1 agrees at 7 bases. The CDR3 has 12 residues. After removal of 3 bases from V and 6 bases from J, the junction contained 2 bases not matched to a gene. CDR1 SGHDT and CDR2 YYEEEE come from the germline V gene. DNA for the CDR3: TGTGCCAGCAGCTCAGGGGGATCTGAAGCTTTCTTT. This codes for CASSSGGSEAFF.

The CDR3 loop is CATSRDPRYGYTF. DNA for the CDR3: TGTGCCACCAGCAGAGATCCGCGGTATGGCTACACCTTC. The chain carries TRBV15 and TRBJ1-2; D ambiguous. Germline V gene data show CDR1 as LNHNV and CDR2 as YYDKDF (reference sequence). The CDR3 extends over 13 amino acids. V lost 0 bases, J lost 5 bases, and 7 bases lay in between. The complete variable domain, with remaining parts taken from reference TRBV15 and TRBJ1-2, reads DAMVIQNPRYQVTQFGKPVTLSCSQTLNHNVMYWYQQKSSQAPKLLFHYYDKDFNNEADTPDNFQSRRPNTSFCFLDIRSPGLGDTAMYLCATSRDPRYGYTFGSGTRLTVV.

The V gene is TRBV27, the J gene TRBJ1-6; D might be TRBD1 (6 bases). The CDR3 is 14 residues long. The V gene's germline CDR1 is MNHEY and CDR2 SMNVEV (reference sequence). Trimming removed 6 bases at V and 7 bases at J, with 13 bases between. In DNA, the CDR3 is TGTGCCAGCAGAACTACAGGGTGGAATTCACCCCTCCACTTT. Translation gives CASRTTGWNSPLHF.

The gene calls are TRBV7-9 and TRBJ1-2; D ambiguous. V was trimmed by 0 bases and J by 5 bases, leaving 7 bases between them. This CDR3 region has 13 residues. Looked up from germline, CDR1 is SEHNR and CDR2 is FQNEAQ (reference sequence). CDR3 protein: CASSLAARYGYTF. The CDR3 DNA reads TGTGCCAGCAGCTTAGCGGCAAGGTATGGCTACACCTTC.

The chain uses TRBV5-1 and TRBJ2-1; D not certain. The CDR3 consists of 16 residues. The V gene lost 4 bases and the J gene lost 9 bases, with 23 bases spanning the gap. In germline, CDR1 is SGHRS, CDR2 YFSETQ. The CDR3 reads CASSPDGISWHGEQFF. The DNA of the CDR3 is TGCGCCAGCAGCCCGGATGGAATTAGCTGGCACGGTGAGCAGTTCTTC.

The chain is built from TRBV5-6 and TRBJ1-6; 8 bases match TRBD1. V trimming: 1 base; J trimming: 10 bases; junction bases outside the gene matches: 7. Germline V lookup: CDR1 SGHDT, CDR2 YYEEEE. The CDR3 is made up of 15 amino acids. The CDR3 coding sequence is TGTGCCAGCAGCTTGTTCCAGGGGGCTGACTCACCCCTCCACTTT. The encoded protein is CASSLFQGADSPLHF.